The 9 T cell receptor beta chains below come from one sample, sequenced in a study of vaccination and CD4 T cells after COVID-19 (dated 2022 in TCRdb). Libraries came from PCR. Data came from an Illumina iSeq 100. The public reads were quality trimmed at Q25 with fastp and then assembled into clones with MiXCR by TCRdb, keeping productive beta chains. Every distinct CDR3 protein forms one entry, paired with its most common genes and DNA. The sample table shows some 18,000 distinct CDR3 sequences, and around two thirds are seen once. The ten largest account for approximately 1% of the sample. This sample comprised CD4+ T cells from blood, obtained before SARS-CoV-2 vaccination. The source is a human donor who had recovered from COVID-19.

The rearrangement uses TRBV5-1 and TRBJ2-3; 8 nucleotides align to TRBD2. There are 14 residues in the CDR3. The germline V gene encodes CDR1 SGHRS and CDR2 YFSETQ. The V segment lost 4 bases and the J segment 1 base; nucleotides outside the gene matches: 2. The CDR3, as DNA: TGCGCCAGCAGCGTGGGACTAGGCACAGATACGCAGTATTTT. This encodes CASSVGLGTDTQYF.

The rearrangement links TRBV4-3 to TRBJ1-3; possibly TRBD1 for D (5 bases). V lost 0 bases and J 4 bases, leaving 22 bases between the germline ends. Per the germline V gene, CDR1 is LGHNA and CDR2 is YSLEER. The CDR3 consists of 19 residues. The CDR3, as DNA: TGCGCCAGCAGCCAAGACCTGGCCTTTCGTGGGGCGGGGGGAAACACCATATATTTT. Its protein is CASSQDLAFRGAGGNTIYF.

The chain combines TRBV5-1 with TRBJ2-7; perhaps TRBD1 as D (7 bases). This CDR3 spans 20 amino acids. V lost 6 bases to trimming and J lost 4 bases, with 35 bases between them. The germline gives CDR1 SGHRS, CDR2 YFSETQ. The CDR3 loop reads CASNPYYRGGPGDPDYEQYF. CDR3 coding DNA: TGCGCCAGCAATCCATACTACAGGGGCGGTCCGGGAGACCCGGATTACGAGCAGTACTTC.

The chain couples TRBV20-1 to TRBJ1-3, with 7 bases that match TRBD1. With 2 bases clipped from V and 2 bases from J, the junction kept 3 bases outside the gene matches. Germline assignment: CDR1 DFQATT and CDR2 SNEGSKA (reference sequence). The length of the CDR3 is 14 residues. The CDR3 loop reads CSARRQGAGNTIYF. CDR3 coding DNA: TGCAGTGCTAGAAGGCAGGGGGCTGGAAACACCATATATTTT.

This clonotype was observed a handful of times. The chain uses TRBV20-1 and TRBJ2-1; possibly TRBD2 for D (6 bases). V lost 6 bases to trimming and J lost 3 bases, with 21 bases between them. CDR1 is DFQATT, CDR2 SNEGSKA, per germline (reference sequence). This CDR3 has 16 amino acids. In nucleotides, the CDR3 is TGCAGTGCCCCCCGCACCGGGAGTAGGAACTACAATGAGCAGTTCTTC. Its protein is CSAPRTGSRNYNEQFF.

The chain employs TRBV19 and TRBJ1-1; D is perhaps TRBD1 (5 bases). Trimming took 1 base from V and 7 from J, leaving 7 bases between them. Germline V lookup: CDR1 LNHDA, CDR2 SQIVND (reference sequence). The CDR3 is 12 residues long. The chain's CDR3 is CASSIGGGEAFF. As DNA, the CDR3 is TGTGCCAGTAGTATAGGGGGCGGTGAAGCTTTCTTT.

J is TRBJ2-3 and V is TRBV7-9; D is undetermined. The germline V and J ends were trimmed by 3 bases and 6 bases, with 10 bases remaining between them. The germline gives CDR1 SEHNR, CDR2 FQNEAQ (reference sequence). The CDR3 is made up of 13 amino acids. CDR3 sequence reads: CASSFRTPDTQYF. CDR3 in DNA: TGTGCCAGCAGCTTCCGAACCCCCGATACGCAGTATTTT.

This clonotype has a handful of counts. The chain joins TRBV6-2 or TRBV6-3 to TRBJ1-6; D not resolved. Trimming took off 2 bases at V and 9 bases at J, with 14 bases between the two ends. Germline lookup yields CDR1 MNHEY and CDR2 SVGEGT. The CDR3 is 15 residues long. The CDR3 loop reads CASSYTGPSGSPLHF. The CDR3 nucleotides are TGTGCCAGCAGTTACACCGGTCCGTCAGGTTCACCCCTCCACTTT.

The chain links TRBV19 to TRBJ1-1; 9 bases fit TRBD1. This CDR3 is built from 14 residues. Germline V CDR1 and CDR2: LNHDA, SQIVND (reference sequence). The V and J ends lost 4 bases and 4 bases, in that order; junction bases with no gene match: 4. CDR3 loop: CASSKGTGRTEAFF. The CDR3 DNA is TGTGCCAGTAGTAAGGGGACAGGGCGCACTGAAGCTTTCTTT.